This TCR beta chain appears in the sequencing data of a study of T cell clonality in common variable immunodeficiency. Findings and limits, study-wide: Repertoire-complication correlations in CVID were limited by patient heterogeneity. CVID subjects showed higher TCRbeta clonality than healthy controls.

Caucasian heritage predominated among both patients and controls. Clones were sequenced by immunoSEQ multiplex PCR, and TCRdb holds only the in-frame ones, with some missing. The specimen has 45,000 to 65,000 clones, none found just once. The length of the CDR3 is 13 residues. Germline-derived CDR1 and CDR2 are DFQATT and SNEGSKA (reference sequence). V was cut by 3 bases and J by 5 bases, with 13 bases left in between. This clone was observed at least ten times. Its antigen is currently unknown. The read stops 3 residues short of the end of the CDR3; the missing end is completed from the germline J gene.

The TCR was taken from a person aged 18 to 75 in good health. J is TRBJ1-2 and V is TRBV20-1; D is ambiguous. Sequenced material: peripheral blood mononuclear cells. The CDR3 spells CSARGPDLYGYTF. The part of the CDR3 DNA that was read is TGCAGTGCTAGGGGTCCGGACTTGTATGGC.